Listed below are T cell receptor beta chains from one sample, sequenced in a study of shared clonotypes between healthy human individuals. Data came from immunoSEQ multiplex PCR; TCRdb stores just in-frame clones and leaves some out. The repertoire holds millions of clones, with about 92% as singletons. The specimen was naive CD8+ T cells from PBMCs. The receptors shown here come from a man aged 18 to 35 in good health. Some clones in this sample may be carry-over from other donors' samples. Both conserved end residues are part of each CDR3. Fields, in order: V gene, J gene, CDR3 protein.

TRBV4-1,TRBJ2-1,CASSQVLWGHEQFF
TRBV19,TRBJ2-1,CASSAGKVGNEQFF
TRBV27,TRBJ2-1,CASSSRTAGLHNEQFF
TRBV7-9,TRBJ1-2,CASSSMNYGYTF
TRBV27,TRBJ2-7,CASSSNGNSGYEQYF
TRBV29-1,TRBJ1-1,CSVGTVEAFF
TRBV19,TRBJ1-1,CASSVDRATEAFF
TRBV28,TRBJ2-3,CASSLESSSDTQYF
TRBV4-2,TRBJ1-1,CASSLPKATEAFF
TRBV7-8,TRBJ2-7,CASSSQGNEQYF
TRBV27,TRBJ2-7,CASSLAGAYEQYF
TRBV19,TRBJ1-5,CASRDRGIGHTPQHF
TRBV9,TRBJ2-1,CASSPGQLYNEQFF
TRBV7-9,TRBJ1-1,CASSLASRLHTEAFF
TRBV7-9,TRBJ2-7,CASSGLAATFYEQYF
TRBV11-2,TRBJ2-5,CASSPPRGRMVQETQYF
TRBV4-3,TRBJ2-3,CASSRGGGSADTQYF
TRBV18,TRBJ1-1,CASSPSRQGVNTEAFF
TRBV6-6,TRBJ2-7,CASSPGGYEQYF
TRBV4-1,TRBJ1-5,CASSQEMTFSNQPQHF